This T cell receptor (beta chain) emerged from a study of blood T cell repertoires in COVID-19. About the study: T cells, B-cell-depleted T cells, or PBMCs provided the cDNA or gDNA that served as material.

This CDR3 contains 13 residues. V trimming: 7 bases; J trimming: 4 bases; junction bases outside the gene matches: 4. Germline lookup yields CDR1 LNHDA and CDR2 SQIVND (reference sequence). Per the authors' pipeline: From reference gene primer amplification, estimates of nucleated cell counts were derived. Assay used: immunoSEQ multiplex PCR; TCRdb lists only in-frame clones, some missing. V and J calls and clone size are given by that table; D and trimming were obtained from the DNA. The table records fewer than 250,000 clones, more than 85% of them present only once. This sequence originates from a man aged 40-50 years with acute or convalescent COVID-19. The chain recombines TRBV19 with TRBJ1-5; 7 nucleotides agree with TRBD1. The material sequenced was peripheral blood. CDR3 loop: CASTTGLNQPQHF. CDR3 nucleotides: TGTGCCAGTACGACAGGGTTAAATCAGCCCCAGCATTTT.